The 27 T cell receptor beta chains in this list originate from one sample, sequenced in a study of control samples from healthy donors and cancer patients. Produced via immunoSEQ multiplex PCR; TCRdb's table is partial and in-frame only. The repertoire table contains fewer than 250,000 clones. The sequencing sample was made of blood. All receptors come from a woman younger than 45 in good health.

This chain links TRBV3-1 (or the pseudogene TRBV3-2) with TRBJ1-2; D not resolved. V was pared by 1 base and J by 2 bases, with 11 bases between. The CDR3 is 15 amino acids. CDR1 is LGHDT, CDR2 YNNKEL, per germline (reference sequence). CDR3 sequence (DNA): TGTGCCAGCAGCCAAGGGTTCAGGAGCAACTATGGCTACACCTTC. This sequence encodes CASSQGFRSNYGYTF.

This rearrangement joins TRBV2 to TRBJ2-3, with D tentatively TRBD1 or TRBD2 (5 bases each). CDR3 size: 13 residues. Germline values: CDR1 SNHLY, CDR2 FYNNEI. Trimming shortened V by 6 bases and J by 4 bases, and 11 bases separated the two germline ends. The CDR3 region has the DNA TGTGCCAGCAGGGCGGGCAGGGCAGATACGCAGTATTTT. It is translated as CASRAGRADTQYF.

The genes are TRBV5-4 and TRBJ1-1; TRBD1 aligns across 7 bases. CDR1 SGHNT and CDR2 YYREEE come from the germline V gene (reference sequence). The junction had 9 bases not matched to a gene; V was cut back by 4 bases and J by 3 bases. This CDR3 has 15 amino acids. The CDR3, as DNA: TGTGCCAGCAGCCCTCCGGGACAGAGATACACTGAAGCTTTCTTT. It yields the protein CASSPPGQRYTEAFF.

The chain joins TRBV2 to TRBJ2-7; D uncertain. The CDR3 sequence is 12 residues long. CDR1 is SNHLY, CDR2 FYNNEI, per germline. The V and J ends lost 6 bases and 2 bases respectively, with 8 bases between them. The CDR3 protein is CASRAETYEQYF. As DNA, the CDR3 is TGTGCCAGCAGGGCGGAAACCTACGAGCAGTACTTC.

The V and J genes are TRBV6-6 and TRBJ2-1; weak D call: TRBD2 (6 bases). V shed 6 bases and J shed 4 bases, with 16 bases lying between them. Germline V gives CDR1 MNHNY, CDR2 SVGAGI (reference sequence). The CDR3 totals 15 residues. CDR3 in DNA: TGTGCCAGCAGGCCCACCGGGCGGGGTTACAATGAGCAGTTCTTC. Encoded protein: CASRPTGRGYNEQFF.

The J gene is TRBJ1-3, the V gene TRBV13, with unresolved D. The CDR3 is 15 residues long. Germline assignment: CDR1 PRHDT and CDR2 FYEKMQ (reference sequence). V was shortened by 0 bases and J by 0 bases, with 6 bases between the two germline ends. CDR3: CASSLGRSSGNTIYF. The CDR3 DNA sequence: TGTGCCAGCAGCTTAGGACGGAGCTCTGGAAACACCATATATTTT.

The gene calls are TRBV11-3 and TRBJ2-7, with a possible D match to TRBD1 (6 bases). Between the trimmed V and J ends, which lost 4 bases and 3 bases, there was a span of 13 bases. Germline assignment: CDR1 SGHNT and CDR2 YENEEA. CDR3 length: 14 residues. The CDR3 reads CASSSRTADYEQYF. The DNA of the CDR3 is TGTGCCAGCAGCTCTCGGACAGCGGACTACGAGCAGTACTTC.

The chain uses TRBV29-1 and TRBJ2-1, with TRBD2 identical over 11 bases. The CDR3 length is 18 residues. J gave up 6 bases and V 6 bases, and 19 bases lay outside the gene matches. Germline V gives CDR1 SQVTM, CDR2 ANQGSEA. The CDR3 bases are TGCAGCGTCACCAATAGCGGGGGGGCGACGTATGTGAGCAATGAGCAGTTCTTC. Translating it yields CSVTNSGGATYVSNEQFF.

The chain links TRBV7-9 to TRBJ2-5; 8 positions agree with TRBD1. The CDR3 is made up of 14 amino acids. Germline lookup yields CDR1 SEHNR and CDR2 FQNEAQ (reference sequence). With V trimmed by 4 bases and J by 7 bases, 8 bases remained unmatched. CDR3 amino acids: CASSSSGTGGTQYF. The CDR3 DNA sequence: TGTGCCAGCAGCTCGTCCGGGACAGGAGGGACCCAGTACTTC.

The genes are TRBV10-2 and TRBJ1-1; the D is unclear. CDR3 length: 13 residues. V lost 5 bases to trimming and J lost 4 bases, with 11 bases between them. Germline assignment: CDR1 WSHSY and CDR2 SAAADI. The DNA of the CDR3 is TGCGCCAGCAGTCTCGGCAGGTTCACTGAAGCTTTCTTT. Translated, it gives CASSLGRFTEAFF.

The rearrangement links TRBV2 to TRBJ1-2, with 7 bases identical to TRBD1. J gave up 4 bases and V 5 bases, and 7 bases lay outside the gene matches. CDR1 and CDR2 (germline): SNHLY, FYNNEI. The CDR3 has 14 residues. CDR3 DNA: TGTGCCAGCAGTCCAGGACAGGTGCGCTATGGCTACACCTTC. The encoded protein is CASSPGQVRYGYTF.

The chain uses TRBV18 and TRBJ1-5; D perhaps matches TRBD1 (5 bases). The CDR3 is 14 residues long. Trimming removed 2 bases from V and 7 bases from J, with 12 bases in between. In germline, CDR1 is KGHSH, CDR2 LQKENI. The CDR3 loop reads CASSPLGTGQPQHF. The DNA for the CDR3 is TGTGCCAGCTCACCATTAGGGACGGGGCAGCCCCAGCATTTT.

J is TRBJ2-4 and V is TRBV6-5, with D possibly TRBD1 on 6 matching bases. The CDR3 sequence is 14 residues long. CDR1 and CDR2 (germline): MNHEY, SVGAGI. Trimming stripped 2 bases from V and 3 bases from J, with 8 bases between. The CDR3 is CASSYGTSKNIQYF. CDR3 coding DNA: TGTGCCAGCAGTTACGGGACAAGCAAAAACATTCAGTACTTC.

The genes are TRBV6-2 or TRBV6-3 and TRBJ1-2; D gene unclear. V was clipped by 4 bases and J by 14 bases, with 17 bases between them. This CDR3 is 12 amino acids long. CDR1 and CDR2 (germline): MNHEY, SVGEGT. CDR3 residues: CASSSLTLAGTF. The DNA of the CDR3 is TGTGCCAGCAGTTCCCTTACCTTAGCGGGGACCTTC.

J is TRBJ2-2 and V is TRBV6-5, with D unresolved. Germline lookup yields CDR1 MNHEY and CDR2 SVGAGI. This CDR3 comprises 13 residues. The V end was cut by 4 bases, the J end by 0 bases, with 3 bases between. This CDR3 reads CASSFTNTGELFF. For the CDR3, the DNA is TGTGCCAGCAGTTTTACGAACACCGGGGAGCTGTTTTTT.

V usage is TRBV12-3 or TRBV12-4 and J usage is TRBJ1-4, with D hard to call. Trimming removed 3 bases at V and 5 bases at J, with 1 base between. This CDR3 has 11 residues. CDR3 protein: CASSFNEKLFF. In DNA form, the CDR3 reads TGTGCCAGCAGTTTCAATGAAAAACTGTTTTTT.

Notes on this clone: The same CDR3 is also encoded by other DNA sequences in this sample. The CDR3 loop is CASSYGGGTEAFF. CDR3 sequence (DNA): TGTGCCAGCAGTTACGGAGGGGGCACTGAAGCTTTCTTT. The genes are TRBV6-5 and TRBJ1-1; the D gene is possibly TRBD1 (6 bases). Germline V gene sequence: CDR1 MNHEY, CDR2 SVGAGI. This CDR3 is built from 13 residues. Trimming removed 2 bases from V and 4 bases from J, with 8 bases in between.

V gene TRBV19 combines with J gene TRBJ2-1, with D perhaps TRBD1 (6 bases). The germline gives CDR1 LNHDA, CDR2 SQIVND (reference sequence). Trimming took 6 bases from V and 2 from J, leaving 11 bases between them. CDR3 size: 14 residues. The CDR3 sequence is CASSPGATYNEQFF. CDR3 DNA sequence: TGTGCCAGTAGCCCAGGGGCCACCTACAATGAGCAGTTCTTC.

The chain combines TRBV27 with TRBJ1-5; tentatively, D is TRBD1 (6 bases). V dropped 8 bases and J dropped 3 bases, with 17 bases sitting between them. The length of the CDR3 is 15 residues. CDR1 and CDR2 from the germline V gene are MNHEY and SMNVEV (reference sequence). CDR3 DNA sequence: TGTGCCAGCTCCCAAGGGGGGGGTCCCAATCAGCCCCAGCATTTT. Its protein product is CASSQGGGPNQPQHF.

This rearrangement joins TRBV4-1 to TRBJ2-7; the match to TRBD2 covers 14 bases. J gave up 7 bases and V 3 bases, and 11 bases lay outside the gene matches. From germline, CDR1 is MGHRA and CDR2 YSYEKL. CDR3 length: 17 residues. CDR3 sequence reads: CASSHYLGLAGGLEQYF. The CDR3 DNA sequence: TGCGCCAGCAGCCACTACCTAGGACTAGCGGGGGGCCTGGAGCAGTACTTC.

V and J are TRBV7-6 and TRBJ2-3; the D gene could be TRBD1 or TRBD2 (5 bases each). CDR1 and CDR2 from the germline V gene are SGHVS and FNYEAQ. The CDR3 consists of 20 residues. The V end was cut by 0 bases, the J end by 0 bases, with 22 bases between. CDR3 region: CASSLAPDRGAPSSTDTQYF. Written as DNA, the CDR3 is TGTGCCAGCAGCTTAGCCCCCGACAGAGGGGCCCCTTCTAGCACAGATACGCAGTATTTT.

The DNA of the CDR3 is TGCGCCAGCAGCTTGATAGGGGGTAAAAGCACAGATACGCAGTATTTT. Its protein is CASSLIGGKSTDTQYF. This chain connects TRBV5-1 to TRBJ2-3, with a possible D match to TRBD1 (6 bases). The V gene's germline CDR1 is SGHRS and CDR2 YFSETQ. V was trimmed by 1 base and J by 0 bases, leaving 12 bases between them. The CDR3 runs 16 residues.

J is TRBJ2-3 and V is TRBV7-2; 8 bases fit TRBD2. Unmatched junction bases numbered 7, after V lost 1 base and J lost 4 bases. CDR1 and CDR2 from the germline V gene are SGHTA and FQGNSA. The CDR3 contains 16 residues. The CDR3 DNA sequence: TGTGCCAGCAGCTTAGTGGTGGGACTAGGCGCAGATACGCAGTATTTT. Protein: CASSLVVGLGADTQYF.

This chain connects TRBV5-5 to TRBJ1-4; tentatively, D is TRBD1 (6 bases). Between the trimmed V and J ends, which lost 2 bases and 12 bases, there was a span of 11 bases. The germline gives CDR1 SGHKS, CDR2 YYEKEE (reference sequence). The CDR3 runs to 12 residues. CDR3 DNA sequence: TGTGCCAGCAGCTTCGGGGGGCTCGAACTGTTTTTT. Its protein product is CASSFGGLELFF. Based on the CDR3 plus reference TRBV5-5 and TRBJ1-4, the full variable domain is DAGVTQSPTHLIKTRGQQVTLRCSPISGHKSVSWYQQVLGQGPQFIFQYYEKEERGRGNFPDRFSARQFPNYSSELNVNALLLGDSALYLCASSFGGLELFFGSGTQLSVL.

The genes are TRBV6-1 and TRBJ2-7; 12 bases map to TRBD1. The CDR3 spans 15 residues. Germline lookup yields CDR1 MNHNS and CDR2 SASEGT. Trimming removed 2 bases from V and 5 bases from J; junction bases left unmatched: 4. CDR3 amino acids: CASSEPGTGGDEQYF. CDR3 coding DNA: TGTGCCAGCAGTGAACCTGGGACAGGGGGCGACGAGCAGTACTTC.

The gene calls are TRBV19 and TRBJ1-5, with D unresolved. In germline, CDR1 is LNHDA, CDR2 SQIVND (reference sequence). This CDR3 has 13 amino acids. V lost 10 bases and J 5 bases, leaving 15 bases between the germline ends. CDR3 bases: TGTGCCAACAATGAGGGAAGCGATCAGCCCCAGCATTTT. Translated, it gives CANNEGSDQPQHF.

The V gene is TRBV5-1, the J gene TRBJ1-2; D gene ambiguous. Germline V gene sequence: CDR1 SGHRS, CDR2 YFSETQ. Trimming stripped 0 bases from V and 0 bases from J, with 9 bases between. The CDR3 is made up of 15 amino acids. CDR3 DNA sequence: TGCGCCAGCAGCTTGGAACGGTCCGCTAACTATGGCTACACCTTC. It codes for CASSLERSANYGYTF.